This T cell receptor (beta chain) was captured by sequencing in a study of T cell changes during pregnancy in multiple sclerosis. Some clones are missing from TCRdb's copy, which holds only in-frame ones; the method was immunoSEQ multiplex PCR. In the table there are 70,000 or so clones, 75% to 95% of which are singletons. The CDR3 extends over 18 amino acids. CDR1 is SGHVS and CDR2 is FNYEAQ in the germline V gene. Trimming left V 1 base short and J 2 bases short, with 21 bases between. V usage is TRBV7-6 and J usage is TRBJ2-7, with D possibly TRBD1 on 6 matching bases. The material was CD4+ T cells from peripheral blood mononuclear cells, obtained before pregnancy. The sequence derives from a female donor with multiple sclerosis, enrolled in a pregnancy study. For the CDR3, the DNA is TGTGCCAGCAGCTTAGTCCAAAATTCCCCAGGGGTGACCTACGAGCAGTACTTC. Protein product: CASSLVQNSPGVTYEQYF.